A selection of T cell receptor beta chains follows, all from one sample in a study of cytomegalovirus exposure and HLA in healthy donors. Only in-frame clones appear in the TCRdb table, and some are missing; sequencing was by immunoSEQ multiplex PCR. The sample gives some 85,000 clones, approximately 84% of which show up once; about 2.4% is in the top ten. The specimen sequenced was PBMCs. Receptors originate from a woman in her fifties or sixties in good health and CMV-seronegative. CDR3s include the opening cysteine and the closing phenylalanine or tryptophan. Each record gives: clone size, J gene, V gene, D gene, CDR3 DNA, CDR3 protein. The D gene is left open where the match is weak. The size entry is marked missing in some rows and otherwise reads once, few, many or a size class.

size: -; J: TRBJ2-2; V: TRBV7-8; D: -; DNA: TGTGCCAGCAGCTTAGGGCTGACGAACACCGGGGAGCTGTTTTTT; CDR3: CASSLGLTNTGELFF
size: -; J: TRBJ2-3; V: TRBV4-2; D: TRBD2; DNA: TGTGCCAGCAGCGGGGACGGGGGGGCAGATACGCAGTATTTT; CDR3: CASSGDGGADTQYF
size: -; J: TRBJ2-1; V: TRBV18; D: TRBD1; DNA: TGTGCCAGCTCACCTAGACAGGGGGCCTCCTCCTACAATGAGCAGTTCTTC; CDR3: CASSPRQGASSYNEQFF
size: -; J: TRBJ2-1; V: TRBV25-1; D: TRBD1; DNA: TGTGCCAGCAGTTTGGACAGGGAGCAGTTCTTC; CDR3: CASSLDREQFF
size: -; J: TRBJ2-2; V: TRBV18; D: -; DNA: TGTGCCAGCTCACCGGGACTCAACACCGGGGAGCTGTTTTTT; CDR3: CASSPGLNTGELFF
size: -; J: TRBJ2-4; V: TRBV23-1; D: TRBD1; DNA: TGCGCCAGCAGTCAATCCGTGACAGGGACCTTAGACATTCAGTACTTC; CDR3: CASSQSVTGTLDIQYF
size: -; J: TRBJ2-1; V: TRBV5-1; D: -; DNA: TGCGCCAGCACCACCGGACAGCTCAGGGAGCAGTTCTTC; CDR3: CASTTGQLREQFF
size: -; J: TRBJ1-1; V: TRBV4-1; D: -; DNA: TGCGCCAGCAGCCTCCTAGGGGGCACTGAAGCTTTCTTT; CDR3: CASSLLGGTEAFF
size: -; J: TRBJ1-2; V: TRBV28; D: TRBD1; DNA: TGTGCCAGCAGTTTAAGGGACAGGGCAAAATATAACTATGGCTACACCTTC; CDR3: CASSLRDRAKYNYGYTF
size: -; J: TRBJ1-1; V: TRBV7-9; D: -; DNA: TGTGCCAGCAGCTCCGTGGGCCTCAAGGCGACTGAAGCTTTCTTT; CDR3: CASSSVGLKATEAFF
size: -; J: TRBJ2-2; V: TRBV15; D: -; DNA: TGTGCCACCAGCAGAGATTACGGTGGGCACGGGGAGCTGTTTTTT; CDR3: CATSRDYGGHGELFF
size: -; J: TRBJ2-1; V: TRBV9; D: -; DNA: TGTGCCAGCAGCGTAGGGCAGGGCAACAATGAGCAGTTCTTC; CDR3: CASSVGQGNNEQFF
size: -; J: TRBJ2-7; V: TRBV4-1; D: TRBD2; DNA: TGCGCCAGCAGCCAAGTGGGCGGGAGGGCCTCCTACGAGCAGTACTTC; CDR3: CASSQVGGRASYEQYF
size: once; J: TRBJ1-1; V: TRBV29-1; D: TRBD1; DNA: TGCAGCGTTGACTCGAGGACAGGGGGCACTGAAGCTTTCTTT; CDR3: CSVDSRTGGTEAFF
size: once; J: TRBJ1-1; V: TRBV2; D: -; DNA: TGTGCCAGCGGAGGACAGCCCGTTGGCACTGAAGCTTTCTTT; CDR3: CASGGQPVGTEAFF
size: -; J: TRBJ1-1; V: TRBV6-5; D: -; DNA: TGTGCCAGCAGTTACTCAGGGGGGGGGCTTAGGACTGAAGCTTTCTTT; CDR3: CASSYSGGGLRTEAFF
size: -; J: TRBJ2-7; V: TRBV6-5; D: -; DNA: TGTGCCAGCAGTTACCGGGACAACTACGAGCAGTACTTC; CDR3: CASSYRDNYEQYF
size: -; J: TRBJ1-4; V: TRBV4-1; D: -; DNA: TGCGCCAGCAGCCAAGTACGGGGTGAGAATGAAAAACTGTTTTTT; CDR3: CASSQVRGENEKLFF
size: -; J: TRBJ2-5; V: TRBV27; D: -; DNA: TGTGCCAGCAGTCCGCGGAACCAAGAGACCCAGTACTTC; CDR3: CASSPRNQETQYF
size: -; J: TRBJ1-1; V: TRBV19; D: -; DNA: TGTGCCTCCCTTCGGGGGGCTGAAGCTTTCTTT; CDR3: CASLRGAEAFF
size: -; J: TRBJ2-7; V: TRBV27; D: -; DNA: TGTGCCAGCAAGAAGCTAGGTTCGTACGAGCAGTACTTC; CDR3: CASKKLGSYEQYF